This TCR beta chain was identified in a study of T cells in Graves' hyperthyroidism and ophthalmopathy. About the study: Pretreatment peripheral blood was obtained at initial diagnosis.

The CDR3 regions of TCR beta were amplified from RNA transcripts. First-round RT-PCR of the TCR CDR3 relied on the HTBI primer set. TCRdb fed the multiplex PCR reads into MiXCR, producing one record per CDR3 protein. In the table there are about 840,000 distinct CDR3 sequences, 38% of which are singletons. The V gene's germline CDR1 is ENHRY and CDR2 SYGVKD. There are 17 residues in the CDR3. The sample holds a few counts of this clonotype. No antigen is known for it. A read error may produce the germline difference seen at one junction end. Study observations and caveats: Ophthalmopathy was predicted by the model a median of roughly 6.7 months ahead of onset.

The sample was blood. The V gene is TRBV10-3, the J gene TRBJ1-6; D gene unclear. The receptor's source is a young man with Graves' hyperthyroidism. The CDR3 bases are TGTGCCAGCAGTTTTGCTTCGGGCCCGGTTTATAATTCACCCCTCCACTTT. Residues: CASSFASGPVYNSPLHF.